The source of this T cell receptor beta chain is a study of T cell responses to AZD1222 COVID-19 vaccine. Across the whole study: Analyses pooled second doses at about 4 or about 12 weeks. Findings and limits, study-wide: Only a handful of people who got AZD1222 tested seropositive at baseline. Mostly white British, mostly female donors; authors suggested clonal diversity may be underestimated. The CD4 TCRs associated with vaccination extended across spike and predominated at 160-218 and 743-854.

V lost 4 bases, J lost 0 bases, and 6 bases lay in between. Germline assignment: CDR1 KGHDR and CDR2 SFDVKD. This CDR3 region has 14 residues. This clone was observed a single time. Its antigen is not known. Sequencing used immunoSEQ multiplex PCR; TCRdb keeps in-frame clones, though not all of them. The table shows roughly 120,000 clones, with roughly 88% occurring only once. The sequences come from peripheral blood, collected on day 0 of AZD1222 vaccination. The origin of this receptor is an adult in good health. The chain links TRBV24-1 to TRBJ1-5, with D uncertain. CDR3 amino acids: CATSDETSNQPQHF. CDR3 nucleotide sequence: TGTGCCACCAGTGACGAGACTAGCAATCAGCCCCAGCATTTT.